Listed below are T cell receptor beta chains from one sample, sequenced in a study of T cell responses to AZD1222 COVID-19 vaccine. The method was immunoSEQ multiplex PCR; TCRdb's version includes in-frame clones alone and lacks a portion of them. Of some 130,000 clones in the sample, 87% were seen once. The input for sequencing was peripheral blood, taken on day 0 of AZD1222 vaccination. The source is an adult in good health. The CDR3 runs from the conserved cysteine through the conserved F or W. A D gene is named only where the DNA matches it firmly. Rows may omit the clone size; those that give it use once, few, many or a size class.

>NA|TRBJ1-4|TRBV11-2|NA
TGTGCCAGCAGCTTCCCCCGCCAGAATGAAAAACTGTTTTTT
CASSFPRQNEKLFF
>NA|TRBJ1-1|TRBV9|NA
TGTGCCAGCAGCGCTCCTGTGGGCGGTTCAGTGGTCACTGAAGCTTTCTTT
CASSAPVGGSVVTEAFF
>NA|TRBJ1-5|TRBV28|NA
TGTGCCATCCTGACAGGAAGTCAGCCCCAGCATTTT
CAILTGSQPQHF
>NA|TRBJ2-3|TRBV7-3|NA
TGTGCCAGCAGCTTAAATCCGGATATCACAGATACGCAGTATTTT
CASSLNPDITDTQYF
>TRBD2|TRBJ2-7|TRBV6-5|NA
TGTGCCAGCAGGTCGGGACTAGCGAGGTACGAGCAGTACTTC
CASRSGLARYEQYF
>NA|TRBJ2-5|TRBV9|NA
TGTGCCAGCAGCGTAGGGGGGCGGGAAGAGACCCAGTACTTC
CASSVGGREETQYF
>NA|TRBJ2-1|TRBV3-1/TRBV3-2|NA
TGTGCCAGCAGCCAGGGAACTGGGGGCTCCTACAATGAGCAGTTCTTC
CASSQGTGGSYNEQFF
>NA|TRBJ1-6|TRBV5-1|NA
TGCGCCAGCAGCTGGGGACGGGATAATTCACCCCTCCACTTT
CASSWGRDNSPLHF
>NA|TRBJ1-1|TRBV7-2|NA
TGTGCCAGCACCCCAGTCGGGGCAACTTCCATTGAAGCTTTCTTT
CASTPVGATSIEAFF
>NA|TRBJ2-2|TRBV6-2/TRBV6-3|NA
TGTGCCAGCAGTTACTTAGAGGGGACCGGGGAGCTGTTTTTT
CASSYLEGTGELFF
>NA|TRBJ1-2|TRBV18|few
TGTGCCAGCTCACCAACGGGTAGGGGAGGCTATGGCTACACCTTC
CASSPTGRGGYGYTF
>NA|TRBJ2-5|TRBV6-5|NA
TGTGCCAGCCTGGATATAGGGACCCAGTACTTC
CASLDIGTQYF
>NA|TRBJ1-5|TRBV3-1/TRBV3-2|NA
TGTGCCAGCAGCCAGGGACTGGTCAATCAGCCCCAGCATTTT
CASSQGLVNQPQHF
>NA|TRBJ2-5|TRBV29-1|NA
TGCAGCGTTGAATCCCCAGGGATAGAGACCCAGTACTTC
CSVESPGIETQYF
>NA|TRBJ1-4|TRBV2|NA
TGTGCCAGCACTCGTTCGGGGGGTTCTAATGAAAAACTGTTTTTT
CASTRSGGSNEKLFF
>NA|TRBJ1-4|TRBV11-2|NA
TGTGCCAGCAGCCTGGGACCCAGTAATGAAAAACTGTTTTTT
CASSLGPSNEKLFF
>NA|TRBJ1-6|TRBV30|NA
TGTGCCTGGAGTGGACAGGCCTATAATTCACCCCTCCACTTT
CAWSGQAYNSPLHF
>NA|TRBJ2-3|TRBV2|NA
TGTGCCAGCAGTGAATTGGGGGGAGATACGCAGTATTTT
CASSELGGDTQYF
>TRBD1|TRBJ2-7|TRBV9|NA
TGTGCCAGCAGCCCGGGACAGGGGGTTGAGTACGAGCAGTACTTC
CASSPGQGVEYEQYF
>TRBD1|TRBJ1-6|TRBV4-2|NA
TGTGCCAGCAGCCAAGATGGGGGACAGGGTTTTTCACCCCTCCACTTT
CASSQDGGQGFSPLHF
>NA|TRBJ1-1|TRBV5-1|NA
TGCGCCAGCAGAGCAGGCATGAACACTGAAGCTTTCTTT
CASRAGMNTEAFF
>NA|TRBJ1-2|TRBV19|NA
TGTGCCAGTAGTATCCCCATGAGGGAAGGTGGCTACACCTTC
CASSIPMREGGYTF
>NA|TRBJ1-1|TRBV6-5|NA
TGTGCCAGCAGATGGACAGCGAACACTGAAGCTTTCTTT
CASRWTANTEAFF
>NA|TRBJ2-5|TRBV30|NA
TGTGCCTGGAGTCGAGGGGGTTGGGAGACCCAGTACTTC
CAWSRGGWETQYF
>TRBD1|TRBJ2-2|TRBV4-1|NA
TGCGCCAGCAGCCTCGATCGGACAGGGGGAACCGGGGAGCTGTTTTTT
CASSLDRTGGTGELFF
>NA|TRBJ1-1|TRBV5-1|once
TGCGCCAGCAGTCCCGCCCCGGGACCCAGGAACACTGAAGCTTTCTTT
CASSPAPGPRNTEAFF
>NA|TRBJ1-5|TRBV28|NA
TGTGCCAGCAGTCCCGGGGGTAGCAATCAGCCCCAGCATTTT
CASSPGGSNQPQHF
>NA|TRBJ2-7|TRBV28|NA
TGTGCCAGCAGTCCAGGACAGCAGTACGAGCAGTACTTC
CASSPGQQYEQYF
>TRBD1|TRBJ2-7|TRBV12-3/TRBV12-4|once
TGTGCCAGCAGTCTGACAGGGGGTGGCGAGCAGTACTTC
CASSLTGGGEQYF
>NA|TRBJ2-7|TRBV14|NA
TGTGCCAGCAGCCAAGTTGGGTACGAGCAGTACTTC
CASSQVGYEQYF
>TRBD2|TRBJ2-3|TRBV10-3|NA
TGTGCCTCCTGGGGGAGGGATGCTAGGGATACGCAGTATTTT
CASWGRDARDTQYF
>NA|TRBJ2-7|TRBV15|NA
TGTGCCACCAGCAGAGATCTTGGGATAAACTCCTACGAGCAGTACTTC
CATSRDLGINSYEQYF